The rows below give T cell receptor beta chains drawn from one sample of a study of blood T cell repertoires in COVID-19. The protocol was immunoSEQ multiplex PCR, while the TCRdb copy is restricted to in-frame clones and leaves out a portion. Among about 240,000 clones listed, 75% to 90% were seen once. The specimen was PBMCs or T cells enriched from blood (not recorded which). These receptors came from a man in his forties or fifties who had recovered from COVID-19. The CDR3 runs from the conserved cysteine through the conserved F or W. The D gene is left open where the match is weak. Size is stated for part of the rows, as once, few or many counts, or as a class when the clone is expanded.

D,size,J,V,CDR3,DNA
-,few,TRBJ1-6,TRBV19,CASSIQTEYNSPLHF,TGTGCCAGTAGTATCCAGACAGAATATAATTCACCCCTCCACTTT
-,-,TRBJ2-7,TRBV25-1,CASSAQTYEQYF,TGTGCCAGCAGTGCCCAGACCTACGAGCAGTACTTC
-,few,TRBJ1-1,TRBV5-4,CASRARGGGSVNTEAFF,TGTGCCAGCAGGGCCCGGGGTGGTGGTTCCGTGAACACTGAAGCTTTCTTT
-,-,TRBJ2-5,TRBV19,CASSIGRRETQYF,TGTGCCAGTAGTATTGGCAGGCGCGAGACCCAGTACTTC
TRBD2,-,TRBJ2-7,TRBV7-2,CASSLKREGLYEQYF,TGTGCCAGCAGCCTAAAGCGGGAGGGCCTCTACGAGCAGTACTTC
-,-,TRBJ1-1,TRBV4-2,CASSPTGSNTEAFF,TGTGCCAGCAGCCCAACAGGGTCGAACACTGAAGCTTTCTTT
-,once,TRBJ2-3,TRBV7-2,CASSLGLEVRDTQYF,TGTGCCAGCAGCTTAGGACTAGAAGTCAGGGATACGCAGTATTTT
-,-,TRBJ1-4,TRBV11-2,CASSLVRGVNEKLFF,TGTGCCAGCAGCTTAGTGCGCGGGGTAAATGAAAAACTGTTTTTT
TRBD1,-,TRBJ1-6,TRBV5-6,CASGNRPGTAYNSPLHF,TGTGCCAGCGGAAACCGCCCAGGGACAGCCTATAATTCACCCCTCCACTTT
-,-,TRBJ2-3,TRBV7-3,CASGETSTDTQYF,TGTGCCAGCGGAGAAACTAGCACAGATACGCAGTATTTT
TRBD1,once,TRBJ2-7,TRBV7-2,CASSLDHFGDRAYEQYF,TGTGCCAGCAGCTTAGATCATTTTGGGGACAGGGCCTACGAGCAGTACTTC
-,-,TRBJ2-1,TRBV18,CASSPLAETYNEQFF,TGTGCCAGCTCACCACTAGCGGAGACCTACAATGAGCAGTTCTTC
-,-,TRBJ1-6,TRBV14,CASSFRQGNSPLHF,TGTGCCAGCAGCTTTCGTCAGGGAAATTCACCCCTCCACTTT
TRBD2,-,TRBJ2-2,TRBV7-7,CASSLRAGGSSGELFF,TGTGCTAGCAGCTTACGTGCGGGGGGAAGTTCCGGGGAGCTGTTTTTT
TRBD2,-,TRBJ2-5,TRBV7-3,CASSPRRAGGLQETQYF,TGTGCCAGCAGCCCGCGGAGAGCGGGGGGTCTCCAAGAGACCCAGTACTTC
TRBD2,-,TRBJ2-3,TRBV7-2,CASSLAGTSGTDTQYF,TGTGCCAGCAGCTTAGCAGGGACTAGCGGCACAGATACGCAGTATTTT
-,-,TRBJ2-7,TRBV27,CASSDPGHLTEQYF,TGTGCCAGCAGTGACCCGGGACACCTAACCGAGCAGTACTTC
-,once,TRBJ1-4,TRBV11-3,CASSLGDEKLFF,TGTGCCAGCAGCTTAGGAGATGAAAAACTGTTTTTT
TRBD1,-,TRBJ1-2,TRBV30,CAWRILGTGDGYTF,TGTGCCTGGCGGATCCTCGGGACAGGGGATGGCTACACCTTC
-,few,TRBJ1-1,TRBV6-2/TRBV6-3,CASSKTTAEAFF,TGTGCCAGCAGTAAGACCACAGCTGAAGCTTTCTTT
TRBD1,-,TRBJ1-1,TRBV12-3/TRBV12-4,CASRTGAATEAFF,TGTGCCAGCAGAACAGGGGCCGCCACTGAAGCTTTCTTT
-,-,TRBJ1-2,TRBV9,CASSVGAGDSYGYTF,TGTGCCAGCAGCGTAGGTGCAGGGGATAGCTATGGCTACACCTTC
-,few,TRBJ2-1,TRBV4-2,CASSQGAKDYGIF,TGTGCCAGCAGCCAAGGGGCCAAGGACTACGGGATCTTC
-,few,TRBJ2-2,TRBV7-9,CASSKVAGAGELFF,TGTGCCAGCAGCAAAGTGGCAGGGGCCGGGGAGCTGTTTTTT
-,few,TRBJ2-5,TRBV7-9,CASSLVRGVGETQYF,TGTGCCAGCAGCTTAGTTCGCGGGGTAGGAGAGACCCAGTACTTC
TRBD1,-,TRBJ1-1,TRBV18,CASSPPGQTLLNTEAFF,TGTGCCAGCTCACCACCGGGACAGACCTTACTGAACACTGAAGCTTTCTTT
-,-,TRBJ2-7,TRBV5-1,CASSLDSGAGEQYF,TGCGCCAGCAGCTTGGATTCCGGTGCTGGCGAGCAGTACTTC
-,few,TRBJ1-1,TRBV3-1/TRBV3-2,CASSKQGNTEAFF,TGTGCCAGCAGCAAACAGGGAAACACTGAAGCTTTCTTT
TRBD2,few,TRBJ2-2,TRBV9,CASSVVWAGGRPGELFF,TGTGCCAGCAGCGTAGTCTGGGCGGGAGGCCGTCCCGGGGAGCTGTTTTTT
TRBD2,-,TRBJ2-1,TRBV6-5,CASTGGAVNEQFF,TGTGCCAGCACCGGGGGGGCCGTCAATGAGCAGTTCTTC
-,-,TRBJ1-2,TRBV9,CASSETYYQGGGGDYGYTF,TGTGCCAGCAGCGAAACCTACTACCAGGGAGGGGGAGGCGACTATGGCTACACCTTC
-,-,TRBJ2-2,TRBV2,CASSEARAALPRDTGELFF,TGTGCCAGCAGTGAAGCACGAGCAGCCCTCCCCCGGGACACCGGGGAGCTGTTTTTT
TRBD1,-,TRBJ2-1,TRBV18,CASSGRDREYNEQFF,TGTGCCAGCAGTGGCAGGGACAGGGAGTACAATGAGCAGTTCTTC
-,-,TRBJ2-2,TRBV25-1,CASSEKAGLDTGELFF,TGTGCCAGCAGTGAAAAGGCAGGGCTCGACACCGGGGAGCTGTTTTTT
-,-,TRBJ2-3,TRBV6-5,CASSYEGGSADTQYF,TGTGCCAGCAGTTACGAGGGGGGGTCCGCAGATACGCAGTATTTT